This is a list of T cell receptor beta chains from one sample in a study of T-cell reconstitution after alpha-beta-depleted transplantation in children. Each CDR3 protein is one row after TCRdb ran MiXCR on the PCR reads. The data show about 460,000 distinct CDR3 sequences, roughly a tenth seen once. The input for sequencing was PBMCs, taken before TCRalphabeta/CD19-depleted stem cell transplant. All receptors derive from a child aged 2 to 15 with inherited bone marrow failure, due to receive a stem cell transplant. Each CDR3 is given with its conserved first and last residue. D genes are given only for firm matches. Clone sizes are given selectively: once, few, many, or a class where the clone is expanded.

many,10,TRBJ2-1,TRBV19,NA,CASSHNEQFF,TGTGCCAGTAGCCACAATGAGCAGTTCTTC
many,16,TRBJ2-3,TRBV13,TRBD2,CASSPSTSGSTDTQYF,TGTGCCAGCAGCCCGTCGACTAGCGGGTCCACAGATACGCAGTATTTT
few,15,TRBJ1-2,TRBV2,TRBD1,CASSEQDRGGGGYTF,TGTGCCAGCAGTGAACAGGACAGGGGAGGTGGGGGCTACACCTTC
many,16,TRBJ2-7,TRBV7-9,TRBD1,CASSPEPGQGRHEQYF,TGTGCCAGCAGCCCCGAACCGGGACAGGGGCGACACGAGCAGTACTTC
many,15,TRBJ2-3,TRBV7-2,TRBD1,CASSPQGTGLGTQYF,TGTGCCAGCAGCCCCCAGGGGACAGGCTTAGGTACGCAGTATTTT
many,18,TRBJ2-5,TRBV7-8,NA,CASRQSRFPGSTTGTQYF,TGTGCCAGCAGACAAAGCCGGTTTCCGGGCTCAACTACGGGGACCCAGTACTTC
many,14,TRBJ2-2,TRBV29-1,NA,CSVEISPNTGELFF,TGCAGCGTTGAGATCTCTCCTAACACCGGGGAGCTGTTTTTT
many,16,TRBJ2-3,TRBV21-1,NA,CASSKDVQTYTDTQYF,TGTGCCAGCAGCAAAGATGTCCAAACGTACACAGATACGCAGTATTTT
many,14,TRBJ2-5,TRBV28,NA,CASSFAGLTETQYF,TGTGCCAGCAGTTTTGCGGGATTGACAGAGACCCAGTACTTC
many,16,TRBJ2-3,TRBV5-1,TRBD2,CASSQRLAGFADTQYF,TGCGCCAGCAGCCAACGACTAGCGGGATTCGCAGATACGCAGTATTTT
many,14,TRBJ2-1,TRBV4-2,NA,CASSHHGNEGEQFF,TGTGCCAGCAGCCACCATGGGAACGAGGGTGAGCAGTTCTTC
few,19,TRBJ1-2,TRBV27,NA,CASSHLLGQKRSQDYGYTF,TGTGCCAGCAGTCACCTCCTCGGACAGAAGCGCAGCCAAGACTATGGCTACACCTTC
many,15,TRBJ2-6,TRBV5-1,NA,CASSLVNSGANVLTF,TGCGCCAGCAGCTTGGTAAACTCTGGGGCCAACGTCCTGACTTTC
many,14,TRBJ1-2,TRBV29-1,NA,CSVGGGRTNYGYTF,TGCAGCGTTGGGGGGGGACGAACCAACTATGGCTACACCTTC
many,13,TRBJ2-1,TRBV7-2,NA,CASSLEPYNEQFF,TGTGCCAGCAGCTTAGAACCATACAATGAGCAGTTCTTC
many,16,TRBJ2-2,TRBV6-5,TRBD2,CASSHRLAPNTGELFF,TGTGCCAGCAGTCACCGACTAGCGCCGAACACCGGGGAGCTGTTTTTT
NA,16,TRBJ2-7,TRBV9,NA,CASSVVPRDNTYEQYF,TGTGCCAGCAGCGTAGTTCCCCGGGACAACACCTACGAGCAGTACTTC
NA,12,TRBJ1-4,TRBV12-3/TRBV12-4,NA,CASTPQGEKLFF,TGTGCCAGCACTCCACAGGGTGAAAAACTGTTTTTT
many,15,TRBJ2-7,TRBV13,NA,CASSPRANRGYEQYF,TGTGCCAGCAGCCCCCGGGCCAATCGGGGCTACGAGCAGTACTTC
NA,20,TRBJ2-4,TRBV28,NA,CASSRNRVAGRGEAKNIQYF,TGTGCCAGCAGTCGAAACAGGGTCGCAGGCCGTGGGGAGGCCAAAAACATTCAGTACTTC
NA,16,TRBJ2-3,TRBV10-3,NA,CAISEGSFLVTDTQYF,TGTGCCATCAGTGAGGGAAGTTTTCTCGTAACAGATACGCAGTATTTT
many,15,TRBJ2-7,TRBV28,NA,CASSFFDRAAYEQYF,TGTGCCAGCAGTTTCTTTGACAGAGCCGCTTACGAGCAGTACTTC
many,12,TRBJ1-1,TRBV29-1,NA,CSALFLNTEAFF,TGCAGCGCCTTATTTTTGAACACTGAAGCTTTCTTT
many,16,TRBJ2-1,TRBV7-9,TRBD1,CASSPQGLGAYNEQFF,TGTGCCAGCAGCCCACAGGGGTTAGGAGCCTACAATGAGCAGTTCTTC
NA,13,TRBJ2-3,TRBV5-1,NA,CASSLEGTYTQYF,TGCGCCAGCAGCTTGGAGGGAACATATACGCAGTATTTT
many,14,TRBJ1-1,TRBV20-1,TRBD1,CSARPGQLNTEAFF,TGCAGTGCTAGGCCGGGACAGCTGAACACTGAAGCTTTCTTT
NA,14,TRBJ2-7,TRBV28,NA,CASSPWGRSYEQYF,TGTGCCAGCAGTCCCTGGGGCAGAAGCTACGAGCAGTACTTC
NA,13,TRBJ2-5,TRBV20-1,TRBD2,CSARGTTQETQYF,TGCAGTGCTAGGGGGACTACCCAAGAGACCCAGTACTTC
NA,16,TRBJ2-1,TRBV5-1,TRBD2,CASSFAGTSGRGEQFF,TGCGCCAGCAGCTTCGCCGGGACTAGCGGGAGGGGTGAGCAGTTCTTC
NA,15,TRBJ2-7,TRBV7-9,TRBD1,CASSAPGGTGIEQYF,TGTGCCAGCAGCGCCCCGGGTGGGACAGGGATCGAGCAGTACTTC
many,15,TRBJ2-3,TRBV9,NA,CASSRLGGNTDTQYF,TGTGCCAGCAGCAGACTAGGCGGGAACACAGATACGCAGTATTTT
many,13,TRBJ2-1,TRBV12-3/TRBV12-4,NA,CASSSRDKGEQFF,TGTGCCAGCAGTTCCCGGGACAAGGGTGAGCAGTTCTTC
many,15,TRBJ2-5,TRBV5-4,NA,CASSVPSGNQETQYF,TGTGCCAGCAGCGTCCCGTCAGGCAACCAAGAGACCCAGTACTTC
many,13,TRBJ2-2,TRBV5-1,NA,CASRVVDTGELFF,TGCGCCAGCAGAGTGGTGGACACCGGGGAGCTGTTTTTT
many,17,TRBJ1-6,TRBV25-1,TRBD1,CASTSNKGQGKYSPLHF,TGTGCCAGCACCTCGAATAAGGGACAGGGGAAATACTCACCCCTCCACTTT
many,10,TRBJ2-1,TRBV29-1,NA,CSVRDNEQFF,TGCAGCGTGCGGGACAATGAGCAGTTCTTC
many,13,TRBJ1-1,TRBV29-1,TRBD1,CSVDGTGWTEAFF,TGCAGCGTTGACGGGACAGGGTGGACTGAAGCTTTCTTT
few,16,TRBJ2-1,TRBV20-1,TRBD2,CSARALAGGIYNEQFF,TGCAGTGCTAGAGCCTTAGCGGGAGGGATCTACAATGAGCAGTTCTTC
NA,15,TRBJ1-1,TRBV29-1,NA,CSVEDLGRANTEAFF,TGCAGCGTTGAAGATCTGGGCAGGGCAAACACTGAAGCTTTCTTT
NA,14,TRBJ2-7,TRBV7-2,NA,CASSLREGIYEQYF,TGTGCCAGCAGCTTAAGAGAGGGGATCTACGAGCAGTACTTC
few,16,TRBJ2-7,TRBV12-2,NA,CASRLEREGLMYEQYF,TGTGCAAGTCGCCTTGAGCGGGAGGGCCTTATGTACGAGCAGTACTTC
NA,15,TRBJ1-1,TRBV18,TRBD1,CASSQNLQGATEAFF,TGTGCCAGCTCACAGAATCTACAGGGGGCCACTGAAGCTTTCTTT
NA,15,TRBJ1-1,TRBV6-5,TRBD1,CASSYSTRGPTEAFF,TGTGCCAGCAGTTACTCGACCAGGGGGCCCACTGAAGCTTTCTTT
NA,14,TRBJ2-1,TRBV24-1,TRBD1,CATRAQGAYNEQFF,TGTGCCACCAGGGCACAGGGGGCCTACAATGAGCAGTTCTTC
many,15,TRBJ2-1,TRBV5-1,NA,CASSWIGGRDNEQFF,TGCGCCAGCAGTTGGATAGGCGGGCGTGACAATGAGCAGTTCTTC
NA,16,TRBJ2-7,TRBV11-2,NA,CASSVTVGRLTDEQYF,TGTGCCAGCAGTGTCACGGTGGGTCGCCTTACCGACGAGCAGTACTTC
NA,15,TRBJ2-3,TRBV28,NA,CASSPETSLTDTQYF,TGTGCCAGCAGTCCAGAAACTAGCCTCACAGATACGCAGTATTTT
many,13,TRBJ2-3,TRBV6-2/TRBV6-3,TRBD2,CASRTSGTDTQYF,TGTGCCAGCAGGACTAGCGGCACAGATACGCAGTATTTT
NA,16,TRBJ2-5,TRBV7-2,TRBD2,CASSSNVLAGAGTQYF,TGTGCCAGCAGCTCAAACGTACTAGCGGGAGCCGGGACCCAGTACTTC
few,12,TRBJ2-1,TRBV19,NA,CASSTGPGEQFF,TGTGCCAGTAGTACCGGACCGGGTGAGCAGTTCTTC